This is a list of T cell receptor beta chains from one sample in a study of OX40 agonist ivuxolimab in advanced cancers. Profiling relied on immunoSEQ multiplex PCR, and the TCRdb table lists in-frame clones only, not all of them. The sample lists 45,000 to 55,000 clones; over 75% were seen once. The material was CD4+ or CD8+ T cells sorted from blood, obtained in a trial of the OX40 agonist ivuxolimab. The receptors originated from an adult with an advanced solid tumor such as melanoma, head and neck, liver or kidney cancer. Both conserved end residues are part of each CDR3. Fields, in order: J gene, D gene, clone size, V gene, CDR3 protein, CDR3 DNA. The D gene is left open where the match is weak. Size tells how often a clone was seen (once, few, many) or the class of an expanded clone, and some rows leave it out.

J: TRBJ1-2
D: .
size: .
V: TRBV30
CDR3: CAWSVRAPYGYTF
DNA: TGTGCCTGGAGTGTAAGGGCACCCTATGGCTACACCTTC

J: TRBJ1-4
D: TRBD1
size: .
V: TRBV7-8
CDR3: CASSPPGGTGYEKLFF
DNA: TGTGCCAGCAGCCCACCGGGGGGGACAGGATATGAAAAACTGTTTTTT

J: TRBJ2-3
D: TRBD2
size: .
V: TRBV5-1
CDR3: CASSLVFGTSGRSSDTQYF
DNA: TGCGCCAGCAGCTTGGTTTTCGGGACTAGCGGGAGGAGTTCAGATACGCAGTATTTT

J: TRBJ1-1
D: .
size: once
V: TRBV6-1
CDR3: CASSERGGAFF
DNA: TGTGCCAGCAGTGAAAGGGGGGGAGCTTTCTTT

J: TRBJ2-1
D: .
size: .
V: TRBV7-3
CDR3: CASSLAGSGVYNEQFF
DNA: TGTGCCAGCAGCTTAGCAGGTAGCGGAGTGTACAATGAGCAGTTCTTC

J: TRBJ2-1
D: .
size: .
V: TRBV2
CDR3: CASSESRERDPYNEQFF
DNA: TGTGCCAGCAGTGAAAGTAGGGAAAGGGACCCCTACAATGAGCAGTTCTTC

J: TRBJ2-3
D: .
size: .
V: TRBV11-3
CDR3: CASSFLSNADTQYF
DNA: TGTGCCAGCAGCTTCCTTAGTAATGCAGATACGCAGTATTTT

J: TRBJ2-2
D: .
size: .
V: TRBV19
CDR3: CASTGWNSFNTGELFF
DNA: TGTGCCAGTACTGGATGGAATAGCTTTAACACCGGGGAGCTGTTTTTT

J: TRBJ1-2
D: .
size: .
V: TRBV18
CDR3: CASSRQQGYTF
DNA: TGTGCCAGCTCACGACAACAGGGCTACACCTTC

J: TRBJ2-3
D: .
size: .
V: TRBV10-2
CDR3: CATLRETHTDTQYF
DNA: TGCGCCACCCTCCGGGAGACACACACAGATACGCAGTATTTT

J: TRBJ2-7
D: TRBD1
size: .
V: TRBV11-3
CDR3: CASSFQDRVNEQYF
DNA: TGTGCCAGCAGCTTTCAGGACAGGGTTAACGAGCAGTACTTC

J: TRBJ2-1
D: .
size: .
V: TRBV10-2
CDR3: CASRFSLGGYNEQFF
DNA: TGCGCCAGCAGATTTTCTCTGGGGGGTTACAATGAGCAGTTCTTC

J: TRBJ2-3
D: .
size: .
V: TRBV7-6
CDR3: CASSREAWGDTQYF
DNA: TGTGCCAGCAGCCGCGAGGCCTGGGGGGATACGCAGTATTTT

J: TRBJ2-7
D: .
size: .
V: TRBV30
CDR3: CAGGGVSSYEQYF
DNA: TGTGCTGGAGGCGGTGTGAGCTCCTACGAGCAGTACTTC

J: TRBJ2-2
D: .
size: .
V: TRBV7-9
CDR3: CASSLDGSGELFF
DNA: TGTGCCAGCAGCTTAGATGGAAGCGGGGAGCTGTTTTTT

J: TRBJ2-7
D: TRBD2
size: .
V: TRBV6-5
CDR3: CASSFLPGGRVYEQYF
DNA: TGTGCCAGCAGTTTTCTCCCGGGCGGGAGGGTCTACGAGCAGTACTTC

J: TRBJ2-7
D: .
size: .
V: TRBV19
CDR3: CASSITFSAKSYEQYF
DNA: TGTGCCAGTAGTATTACGTTTTCAGCGAAATCCTACGAGCAGTACTTC

J: TRBJ2-5
D: TRBD1
size: .
V: TRBV5-1
CDR3: CASNRDRVSETQYF
DNA: TGCGCCAGCAACCGGGACAGGGTCTCTGAGACCCAGTACTTC

J: TRBJ2-7
D: .
size: .
V: TRBV11-3
CDR3: CASSLMDGEQYF
DNA: TGTGCCAGCAGCTTAATGGATGGGGAGCAGTACTTC

J: TRBJ1-5
D: .
size: few
V: TRBV2
CDR3: CASNVAGLGQPQHF
DNA: TGTGCCAGCAATGTCGCGGGGCTAGGACAGCCCCAGCATTTT

J: TRBJ1-2
D: .
size: .
V: TRBV5-5
CDR3: CASSFEPRTGYGYTF
DNA: TGTGCCAGCAGCTTCGAACCCAGGACCGGTTATGGCTACACCTTC

J: TRBJ2-1
D: TRBD1
size: .
V: TRBV7-9
CDR3: CASSTRTGKFNNEQFF
DNA: TGTGCCAGCAGCACCCGGACAGGGAAGTTCAACAATGAGCAGTTCTTC

J: TRBJ2-5
D: TRBD1
size: .
V: TRBV7-2
CDR3: CASSPRTGRETQYF
DNA: TGTGCCAGCAGCCCAAGGACAGGGCGAGAGACCCAGTACTTC

J: TRBJ2-5
D: .
size: .
V: TRBV28
CDR3: CASSSLGPLAQYF
DNA: TGTGCCAGCAGTTCTTTAGGCCCCTTGGCCCAGTACTTC

J: TRBJ1-1
D: .
size: .
V: TRBV30
CDR3: CAWAGGENTEAFF
DNA: TGTGCCTGGGCTGGGGGAGAAAACACTGAAGCTTTCTTT

J: TRBJ1-1
D: .
size: .
V: TRBV7-2
CDR3: CASSALQGVTEAFF
DNA: TGTGCCAGCAGCGCACTACAGGGTGTGACTGAAGCTTTCTTT

J: TRBJ1-2
D: .
size: few
V: TRBV19
CDR3: CASSILGQTVNYGYTF
DNA: TGTGCCAGTAGTATCCTAGGACAGACCGTTAACTATGGCTACACCTTC

J: TRBJ2-7
D: TRBD2
size: .
V: TRBV4-1
CDR3: CASSQDSLSGTNPYEQYF
DNA: TGCGCCAGCAGCCAAGATAGTCTAAGCGGGACTAATCCCTACGAGCAGTACTTC

J: TRBJ1-2
D: .
size: .
V: TRBV19
CDR3: CASTQPGSGHGYTF
DNA: TGTGCCAGTACCCAACCGGGATCCGGCCATGGCTACACCTTC

J: TRBJ2-2
D: TRBD2
size: .
V: TRBV4-2
CDR3: CASSRDYNTGELFF
DNA: TGTGCCAGCAGCCGGGACTATAACACCGGGGAGCTGTTTTTT